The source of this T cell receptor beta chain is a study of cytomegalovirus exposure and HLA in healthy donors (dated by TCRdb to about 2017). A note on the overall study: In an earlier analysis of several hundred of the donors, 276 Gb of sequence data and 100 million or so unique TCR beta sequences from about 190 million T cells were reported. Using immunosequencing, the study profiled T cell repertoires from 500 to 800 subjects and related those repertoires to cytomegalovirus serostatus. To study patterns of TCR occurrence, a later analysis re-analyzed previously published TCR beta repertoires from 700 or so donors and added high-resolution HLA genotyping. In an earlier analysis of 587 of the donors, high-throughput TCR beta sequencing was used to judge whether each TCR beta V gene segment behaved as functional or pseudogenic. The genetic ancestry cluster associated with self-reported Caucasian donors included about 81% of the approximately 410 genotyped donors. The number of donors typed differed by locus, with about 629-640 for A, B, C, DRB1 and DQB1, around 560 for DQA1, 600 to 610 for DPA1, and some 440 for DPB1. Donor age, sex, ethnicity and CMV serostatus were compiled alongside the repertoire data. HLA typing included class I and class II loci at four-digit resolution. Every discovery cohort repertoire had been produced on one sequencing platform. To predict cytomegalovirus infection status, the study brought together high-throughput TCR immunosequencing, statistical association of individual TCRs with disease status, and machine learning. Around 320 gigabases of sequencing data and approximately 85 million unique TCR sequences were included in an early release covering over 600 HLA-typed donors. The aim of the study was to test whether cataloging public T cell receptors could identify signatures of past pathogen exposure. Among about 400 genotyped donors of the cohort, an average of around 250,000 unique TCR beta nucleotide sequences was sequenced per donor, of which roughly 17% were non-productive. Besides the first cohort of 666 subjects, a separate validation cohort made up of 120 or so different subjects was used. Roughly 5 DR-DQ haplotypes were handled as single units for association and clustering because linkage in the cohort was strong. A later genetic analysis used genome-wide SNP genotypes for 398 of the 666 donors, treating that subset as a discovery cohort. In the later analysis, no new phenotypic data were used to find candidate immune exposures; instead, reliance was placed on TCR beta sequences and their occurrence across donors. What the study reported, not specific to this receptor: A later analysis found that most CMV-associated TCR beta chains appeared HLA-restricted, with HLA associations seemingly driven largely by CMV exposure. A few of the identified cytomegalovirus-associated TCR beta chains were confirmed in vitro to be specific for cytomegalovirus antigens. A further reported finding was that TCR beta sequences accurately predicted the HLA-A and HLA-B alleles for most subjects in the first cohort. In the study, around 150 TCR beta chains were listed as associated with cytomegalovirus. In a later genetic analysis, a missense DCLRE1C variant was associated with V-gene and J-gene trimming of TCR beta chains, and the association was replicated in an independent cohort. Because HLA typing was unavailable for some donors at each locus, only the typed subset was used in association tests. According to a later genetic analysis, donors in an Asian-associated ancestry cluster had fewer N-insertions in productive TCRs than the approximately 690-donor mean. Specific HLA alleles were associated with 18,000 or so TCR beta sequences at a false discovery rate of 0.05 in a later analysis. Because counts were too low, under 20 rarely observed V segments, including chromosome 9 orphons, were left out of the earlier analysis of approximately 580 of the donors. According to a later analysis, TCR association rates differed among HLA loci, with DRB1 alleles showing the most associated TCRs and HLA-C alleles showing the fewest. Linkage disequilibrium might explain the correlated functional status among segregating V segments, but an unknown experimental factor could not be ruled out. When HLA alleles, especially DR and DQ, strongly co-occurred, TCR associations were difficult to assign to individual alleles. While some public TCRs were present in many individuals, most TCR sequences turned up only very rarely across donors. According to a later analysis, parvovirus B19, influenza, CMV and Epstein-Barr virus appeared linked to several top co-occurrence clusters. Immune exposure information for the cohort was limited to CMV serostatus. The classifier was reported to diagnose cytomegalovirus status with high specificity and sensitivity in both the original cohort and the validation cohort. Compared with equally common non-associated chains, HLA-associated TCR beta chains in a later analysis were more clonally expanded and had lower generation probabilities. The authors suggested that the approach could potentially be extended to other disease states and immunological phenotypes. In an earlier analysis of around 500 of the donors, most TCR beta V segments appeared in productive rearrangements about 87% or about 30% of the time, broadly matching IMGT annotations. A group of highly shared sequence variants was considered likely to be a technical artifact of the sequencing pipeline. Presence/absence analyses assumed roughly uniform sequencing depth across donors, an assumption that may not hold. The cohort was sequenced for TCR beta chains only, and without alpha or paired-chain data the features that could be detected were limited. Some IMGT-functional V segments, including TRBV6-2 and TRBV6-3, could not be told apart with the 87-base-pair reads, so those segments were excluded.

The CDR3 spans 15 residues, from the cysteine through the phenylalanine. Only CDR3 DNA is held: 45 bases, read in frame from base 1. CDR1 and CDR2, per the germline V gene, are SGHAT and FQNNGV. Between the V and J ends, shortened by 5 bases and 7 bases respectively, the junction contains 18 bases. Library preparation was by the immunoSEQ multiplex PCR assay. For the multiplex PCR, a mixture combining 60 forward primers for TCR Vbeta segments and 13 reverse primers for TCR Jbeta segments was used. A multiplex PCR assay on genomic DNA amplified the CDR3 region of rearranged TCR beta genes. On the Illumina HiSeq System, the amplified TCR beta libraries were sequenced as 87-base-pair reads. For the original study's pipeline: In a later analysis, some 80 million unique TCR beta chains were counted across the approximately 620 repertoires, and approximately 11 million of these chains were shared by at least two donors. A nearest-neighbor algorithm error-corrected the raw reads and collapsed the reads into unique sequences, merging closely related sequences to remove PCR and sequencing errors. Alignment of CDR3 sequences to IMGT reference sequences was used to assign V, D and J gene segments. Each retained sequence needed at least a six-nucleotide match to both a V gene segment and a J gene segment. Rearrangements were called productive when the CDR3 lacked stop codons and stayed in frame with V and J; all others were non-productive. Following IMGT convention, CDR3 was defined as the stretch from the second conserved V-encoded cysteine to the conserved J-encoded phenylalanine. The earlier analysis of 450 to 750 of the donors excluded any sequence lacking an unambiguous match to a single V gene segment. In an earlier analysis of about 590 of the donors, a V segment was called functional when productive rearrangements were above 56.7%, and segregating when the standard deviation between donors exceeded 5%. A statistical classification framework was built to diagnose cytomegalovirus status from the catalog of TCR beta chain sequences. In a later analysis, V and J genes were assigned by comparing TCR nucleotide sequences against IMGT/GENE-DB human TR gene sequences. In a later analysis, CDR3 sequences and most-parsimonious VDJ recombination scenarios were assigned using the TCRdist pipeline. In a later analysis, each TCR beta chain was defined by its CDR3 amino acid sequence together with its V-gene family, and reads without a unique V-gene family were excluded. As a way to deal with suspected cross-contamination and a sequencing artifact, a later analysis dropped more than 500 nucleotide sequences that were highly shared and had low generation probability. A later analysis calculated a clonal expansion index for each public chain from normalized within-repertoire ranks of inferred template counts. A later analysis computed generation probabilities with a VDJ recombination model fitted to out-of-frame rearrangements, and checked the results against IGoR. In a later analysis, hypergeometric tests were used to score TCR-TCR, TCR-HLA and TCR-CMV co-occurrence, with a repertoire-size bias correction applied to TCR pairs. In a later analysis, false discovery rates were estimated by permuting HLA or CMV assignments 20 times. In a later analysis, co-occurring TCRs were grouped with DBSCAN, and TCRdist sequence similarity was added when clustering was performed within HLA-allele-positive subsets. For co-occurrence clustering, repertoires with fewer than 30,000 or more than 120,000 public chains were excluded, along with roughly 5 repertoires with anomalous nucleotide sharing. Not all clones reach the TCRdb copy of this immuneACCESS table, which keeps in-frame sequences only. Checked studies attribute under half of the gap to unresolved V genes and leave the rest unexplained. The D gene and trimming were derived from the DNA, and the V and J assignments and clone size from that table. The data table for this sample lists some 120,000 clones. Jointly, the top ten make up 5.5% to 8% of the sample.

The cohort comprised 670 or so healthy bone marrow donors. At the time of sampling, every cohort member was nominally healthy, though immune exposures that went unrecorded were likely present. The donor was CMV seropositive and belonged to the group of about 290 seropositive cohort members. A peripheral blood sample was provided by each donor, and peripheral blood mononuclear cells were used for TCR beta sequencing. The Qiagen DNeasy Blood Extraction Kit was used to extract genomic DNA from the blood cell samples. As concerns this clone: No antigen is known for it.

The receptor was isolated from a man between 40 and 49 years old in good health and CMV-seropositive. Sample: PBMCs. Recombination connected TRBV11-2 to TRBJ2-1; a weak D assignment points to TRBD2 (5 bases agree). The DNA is TGTGCCAGCAGCCGACTCGGAGGTGGTGAAAATGAGCAGTTCTTC. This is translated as CASSRLGGGENEQFF.